This is a list of T cell receptor beta chains from one sample in a study of T cells expressing NK-cell markers. TCRdb re-called the 5' RACE reads; one entry per CDR3 protein, DNA not given. The repertoire table contains about 150,000 distinct CDR3 sequences. The sample comprised blood T cells: a sorted CD56 or NKG2C T cell subset, CD4+ or CD8+ T cells, or bulk PBMC T cells (not recorded which). These receptors were taken from a woman between 45 and 65 years old in good health. CDR3s include the opening cysteine and the closing phenylalanine or tryptophan. Each record gives: V gene, J gene, CDR3 protein.

TRBV3-1	TRBJ1-2	CASSQLTDVYGYTF
TRBV4-1	TRBJ1-1	CASSQLGQDIEAFF
TRBV3-1	TRBJ1-6	CASSLSTARNSPLHF
TRBV7-9	TRBJ1-2	CASSSWTEIYGYTF
TRBV5-1	TRBJ2-1	CASSLEAFYNEQFF
TRBV28	TRBJ1-6	CASTSTSSSYNSPLHF
TRBV5-1	TRBJ1-1	CASSLTDRADTEAFF
TRBV11-2	TRBJ2-5	CASSLESAGRETQYF
TRBV7-8	TRBJ2-2	CASSLSQNTGELFF
TRBV7-8	TRBJ1-1	CASTQSGREGITEAFF
TRBV4-1	TRBJ2-3	CASSQVGFPDTQYF
TRBV6-2/TRBV6-3	TRBJ2-3	CASSMWGAHADTQYF
TRBV20-1	TRBJ2-1	CSARASTSVGEQFF
TRBV27	TRBJ2-7	CASSWDAGLNYEQYF
TRBV7-9	TRBJ1-2	CASSLTSYTGGYTF
TRBV12-3/TRBV12-4	TRBJ2-7	CASLLAGGAYEQYF
TRBV14	TRBJ2-7	CASSLDGLAGSPYEQYF
TRBV9	TRBJ2-7	CASSVTPGNYEQYF
TRBV13	TRBJ2-7	CASSSLLVGEQYF
TRBV7-7	TRBJ2-5	CASTPFLVRVQETQYF
TRBV4-1	TRBJ2-1	CASGRTEREEPFF
TRBV24-1	TRBJ2-4	CATSDSRGAGDIQYF
TRBV4-1	TRBJ2-5	CASSLVGYQETQYF
TRBV3-1	TRBJ2-7	CASSLGGAGFHEQYF